This T cell receptor beta chain was identified during a study of memory CD4+ T cells and cytomegalovirus serostatus. General study results and limits: About 40% of the roughly 160 known CMV-associated TCRbeta sequences appeared in CD4+ memory. Median bootstrapped AUC for CMV status was about 0.94 originally, around 0.91 US-trained.

Single viable CD3+CD4+CD8-CD45RO+ cells were sorted as the memory CD4+ T cells. Total CD4+ T cells were enriched by CD4 positive selection. Remarks on this clone: Its antigen remains unknown.

The ends lost 5 bases at V and 2 bases at J; junction bases unmatched: 12. CDR3 length: 18 residues. In germline, CDR1 is WNHNN, CDR2 SYGVQD (reference sequence). The protocol was immunoSEQ multiplex PCR, while the TCRdb copy is restricted to in-frame clones and leaves out a portion. The table includes around 45,000 clones, roughly 73% detected once. The sequenced sample was memory CD4+ T cells from blood. This chain connects TRBV10-1 to TRBJ2-5; 12 positions match TRBD2. The sequence was collected from an adult in good health and CMV-seronegative. CDR3 residues: CASSLAGGPSRAQETQYF. The CDR3 DNA is TGCGCCAGCAGTCTAGCGGGGGGGCCTAGTCGGGCACAAGAGACCCAGTACTTC.